Listed here are 2 T cell receptor beta chains from one sample, sequenced in a study of cytomegalovirus exposure and HLA in healthy donors (TCRdb year 2017). The library was generated by the immunoSEQ multiplex PCR assay. For the multiplex PCR, a mixture combining 60 forward primers for TCR Vbeta segments and 13 reverse primers for TCR Jbeta segments was used. In its TCRdb copy, this immuneACCESS table keeps in-frame sequences only and misses some clones. Where compared with another copy, unresolved V genes explain less than half of these, and the others have no known cause. The sample table shows some 120,000 clones, and approximately 70% are seen once. The ten largest clones represent roughly 8.7% of the sample. The sample was PBMCs. These receptors all stem from a man aged 25-40 years in good health and CMV-seropositive.

The table lists this clone with a count of one. The J gene is TRBJ1-5, the V gene TRBV2, with D possibly being TRBD1 (6 bases). Deletions cut 6 bases from V and 0 bases from J, with 12 bases between. The CDR3 contains 15 residues. Germline lookup yields CDR1 SNHLY and CDR2 FYNNEI. CDR3 sequence: CASSDTGLSNQPQHF. The CDR3 DNA reads as TGTGCCAGCAGCGATACAGGGCTTAGCAATCAGCCCCAGCATTTT.

The V gene is TRBV6-1, the J gene TRBJ2-7; 12 bases match TRBD2. Germline trimming cut 8 bases from V and 3 bases from J; bases unmatched to any gene: 8. This CDR3 has 15 residues. Germline CDR1 is MNHNS and CDR2 is SASEGT. CDR3: CASLPTSGGHYEQYF. CDR3 nucleotides: TGTGCCAGCCTCCCGACTAGCGGGGGCCACTACGAGCAGTACTTC.